Listed here are 32 T cell receptor beta chains from one sample, sequenced in a study of T-cell memory formation after mild COVID-19. TCRdb reprocessed the 5' RACE reads via MiXCR and lists one record per CDR3 protein. Of under 300,000 distinct CDR3 sequences in the sample, around 8% were seen once. Material for sequencing was PBMCs or a T cell subset sorted from them (not recorded which). The receptor source for this set is a young man who had mild COVID-19 (a few samples of this study predate the infection). Cell type and time point are not known.

This clonotype was seen a few times. The chain uses TRBV24-1 and TRBJ2-5, with a weak D call TRBD2 (6 bases). V gave up 4 bases and J gave up 5 bases, with 13 bases separating them. The CDR3 totals 14 residues. The V gene's germline CDR1 is KGHDR and CDR2 SFDVKD. The CDR3 nucleotides read TGTGCCACCAGTGACCCGACTAGAGGGGAGACCCAGTACTTC. As protein: CATSDPTRGETQYF.

The chain has TRBV5-5 and TRBJ2-4; TRBD2 is a possible D gene (6 bases). Germline V CDR1 and CDR2: SGHKS, YYEKEE (reference sequence). This CDR3 contains 13 residues. Trimming took 0 bases from V and 9 from J, leaving 10 bases between them. The chain's CDR3 is CASSLVGGRIQYF. CDR3 DNA sequence: TGTGCCAGCAGCTTGGTGGGGGGACGCATTCAGTACTTC.

CDR3: CASSLSSPAFYEQYF. CDR3 DNA: TGTGCCAGCAGTTTATCGAGCCCGGCCTTCTACGAGCAGTACTTC. The chain is built from TRBV27 and TRBJ2-7; D call uncertain. The ends were cut back, 0 bases at V and 3 bases at J, with 12 bases in the middle. Germline assignment: CDR1 MNHEY and CDR2 SMNVEV (reference sequence). CDR3 size: 15 residues.

The chain joins TRBV12-3 or TRBV12-4 to TRBJ2-3, with D possibly being TRBD2 (5 bases). Trimming left V 5 bases short and J 1 base short, with 16 bases between. The CDR3 length is 16 residues. CDR3 protein: CASSPGLSLGTDTQYF. The CDR3, as DNA: TGTGCCAGCAGTCCAGGACTGTCTCTCGGCACAGATACGCAGTATTTT.

This clonotype was detected ten times or more. V usage is TRBV27 and J usage is TRBJ2-2, with D perhaps TRBD1 or TRBD2 (5 bases each). CDR1 and CDR2 from the germline V gene are MNHEY and SMNVEV (reference sequence). This CDR3 is built from 16 residues. The V and J ends lost 5 bases and 0 bases respectively, with 13 bases between them. The CDR3 reads CASSRRGRPNTGELFF. DNA for the CDR3: TGTGCCAGCAGTCGCCGGGGACGGCCGAACACCGGGGAGCTGTTTTTT.

This clonotype was seen a few times. V gene TRBV7-2 combines with J gene TRBJ2-3; 7 bases are shared with TRBD2. From germline, CDR1 is SGHTA and CDR2 FQGNSA. This CDR3 contains 14 residues. The V segment lost 8 bases and the J segment 0 bases; nucleotides outside the gene matches: 5. CDR3 residues: CASARAGSTDTQYF. CDR3 DNA: TGTGCCAGCGCTCGAGCGGGGAGCACAGATACGCAGTATTTT.

The rearrangement links TRBV7-6 to TRBJ2-2; TRBD1 agrees at 8 bases. The CDR3 is 17 residues long. The V gene's germline CDR1 is SGHVS and CDR2 FNYEAQ. V lost 6 bases to trimming and J lost 0 bases; unmatched junction nucleotides: 9. The CDR3 nucleotides are TGTGCCAGCAGGGGACAGATCAGGGGGCCGAACACCGGGGAGCTGTTTTTT. Residues: CASRGQIRGPNTGELFF. Supplemented by reference TRBV7-6 and TRBJ2-2, the full variable domain reads GAGVSQSPRYKVTKRGQDVALRCDPISGHVSLYWYRQALGQGPEFLTYFNYEAQQDKSGLPNDRFSAERPEGSISTLTIQRTEQRDSAMYRCASRGQIRGPNTGELFFGEGSRLTVL.

The genes are TRBV4-3 and TRBJ1-5, with D perhaps matching TRBD1 (5 bases). CDR3 length: 15 amino acids. Germline loops: CDR1 LGHNA, CDR2 YSLEER. The germline V and J ends were trimmed by 0 bases and 11 bases, with 17 bases remaining between them. In DNA, the CDR3 is TGCGCCAGCAGCCAAGATCTGGCAGGGAAGACAGCCCAGCATTTT. Its protein product is CASSQDLAGKTAQHF.

There are many counts of this clonotype. The chain joins TRBV5-1 to TRBJ1-2, with D tentatively TRBD1 (5 bases). Trimming took 4 bases from V and 3 from J, leaving 13 bases between them. Germline values: CDR1 SGHRS, CDR2 YFSETQ. The CDR3 covers 14 residues. This CDR3 reads CASSLPGGDYGYTF. The DNA of the CDR3 is TGCGCCAGCAGCCTCCCGGGGGGGGACTATGGCTACACCTTC.

This chain joins TRBV12-3 or TRBV12-4 and TRBJ2-3; D might be TRBD2 (5 bases). Trimming pared 2 bases from V and 2 bases from J, leaving 8 bases between. CDR3 length: 14 amino acids. CDR3 bases: TGTGCCAGCAGTTTAACCGGGAACACAGATACGCAGTATTTT. Translation: CASSLTGNTDTQYF.

The V and J genes are TRBV18 and TRBJ2-3; D may correspond to TRBD1 or TRBD2 (6 bases each). V lost 3 bases and J 4 bases, leaving 14 bases between the germline ends. CDR1 and CDR2 (germline): KGHSH, LQKENI. This CDR3 region has 15 residues. This chain's CDR3 is CASSPPGGRADTQYF. CDR3 sequence (DNA): TGTGCCAGCTCACCCCCCGGGGGCAGGGCAGATACGCAGTATTTT.

The chain couples TRBV19 to TRBJ2-7, with D unresolved. The CDR3 has 15 amino acids. From germline, CDR1 is LNHDA and CDR2 SQIVND (reference sequence). The ends were cut back, 1 base at V and 0 bases at J, with 10 bases in the middle. The DNA of the CDR3 is TGTGCCAGTAGTATAGGGGCTATGAGCTCCTACGAGCAGTACTTC. As protein: CASSIGAMSSYEQYF.

This clonotype was seen only a few times. The genes are TRBV11-2 and TRBJ2-7; possibly TRBD1 or TRBD2 for D (5 bases each). The CDR3 contains 14 residues. Looked up from germline, CDR1 is SGHAT and CDR2 is FQNNGV. V lost 3 bases, J lost 3 bases, and 12 bases lay in between. This CDR3 is CASSFAGTSYEQYV. The CDR3 DNA is TGTGCCAGCAGCTTCGCAGGGACGAGCTACGAGCAGTACGTC.

This clonotype was counted a few times. The V gene is TRBV12-3 or TRBV12-4, the J gene TRBJ1-1, with TRBD1 matching over 8 bases. This CDR3 region has 14 residues. The junction had 3 bases not matched to a gene; V was cut back by 1 base and J by 5 bases. CDR3 coding DNA: TGTGCCAGCAGTTTAGTGACAGGGGTAACTGAAGCTTTCTTT. Protein sequence: CASSLVTGVTEAFF.

At least ten counts were recorded for this clonotype. The V and J genes are TRBV20-1 and TRBJ2-5; tentatively, D is TRBD2 (6 bases). CDR1 is DFQATT and CDR2 is SNEGSKA in the germline V gene (reference sequence). V lost 3 bases and J lost 5, with 13 bases in between. CDR3 length equals 13 residues. In DNA form, the CDR3 reads TGCAGTGCTAGTCGGGACTCCCCGGAGACCCAGTACTTC. As protein: CSASRDSPETQYF.

In its sample, this clonotype was seen a few times. The chain links TRBV12-3 or TRBV12-4 to TRBJ1-6; D gene uncertain. V gave up 6 bases and J gave up 8 bases, with 14 bases separating them. The CDR3 totals 14 residues. CDR3 protein: CASSRSENYSPLHF. The CDR3 DNA follows: TGTGCCAGCAGCCGCAGCGAAAATTATTCACCCCTCCACTTT.

This clonotype was picked up a small number of times. J is TRBJ2-1 and V is TRBV7-2; 8 nucleotides match TRBD2. Germline trimming cut 5 bases from V and 4 bases from J; bases unmatched to any gene: 7. CDR3 size: 15 residues. Germline V gene data show CDR1 as SGHTA and CDR2 as FQGNSA. This CDR3 is CASSTGGALYNEQFF. In DNA, the CDR3 is TGTGCCAGCAGCACCGGGGGGGCATTGTACAATGAGCAGTTCTTC.

The genes are TRBV6-5 and TRBJ2-7; a possible D gene is TRBD2 (7 bases). The CDR3 contains 17 residues. Per the germline V gene, CDR1 is MNHEY and CDR2 is SVGAGI. V lost 4 bases and J 1 base, leaving 20 bases between the germline ends. For the CDR3, the DNA is TGTGCCAGCAGTTCCAGACTTAGGGGGGGCCGGTCCTACGAGCAGTACTTC. Amino acid sequence: CASSSRLRGGRSYEQYF.

This clonotype was detected a few times. The chain uses TRBV20-1 and TRBJ1-2; the D gene is possibly TRBD1 (6 bases). Germline V gene lookup returns CDR1 DFQATT and CDR2 SNEGSKA (reference sequence). Trimming removed 5 bases from V and 5 bases from J, with 9 bases in between. The CDR3 is 11 residues long. This chain's CDR3 is CSAGGRYGYTF. The CDR3 DNA reads TGCAGTGCTGGGGGGCGGTATGGCTACACCTTC.

This clonotype came up many times. J is TRBJ2-2 and V is TRBV12-5; the D gene is possibly TRBD1 (5 bases). The CDR3 length is 15 residues. The V gene lost 0 bases and the J gene lost 5 bases, with 10 bases spanning the gap. The germline V gene has CDR1 LGHNT and CDR2 FRNRAP. The CDR3 bases are TGTGCTAGTGGTTTGGTACTGCAGGGTACCGGGGAGCTGTTTTTT. This sequence encodes CASGLVLQGTGELFF.

This clonotype was counted at least ten times. The V and J genes are TRBV3-1 and TRBJ1-2; a possible D gene is TRBD1 (5 bases). CDR1 LGHDT and CDR2 YNNKEL come from the germline V gene (reference sequence). Trimming removed 1 base at V and 7 bases at J, with 13 bases between. CDR3 size: 14 residues. CDR3 region: CASSQVERGAGYTF. As DNA, the CDR3 is TGTGCCAGCAGCCAAGTGGAACGCGGGGCTGGCTACACCTTC.

This clonotype was seen a few times. This rearrangement joins TRBV7-2 to TRBJ2-7; D ambiguous. Between the trimmed V and J ends, which lost 2 bases and 3 bases, there was a span of 8 bases. CDR1 SGHTA and CDR2 FQGNSA come from the germline V gene. The CDR3 is made up of 13 amino acids. CDR3: CASSLIPLYEQYF. The DNA of the CDR3 is TGTGCCAGCAGCTTAATCCCACTCTACGAGCAGTACTTC.

In its sample, this clonotype was seen a few times. The gene calls are TRBV3-1 and TRBJ1-2, with TRBD1 identical over 8 bases. This CDR3 contains 14 residues. J lost 6 bases, V lost 5 bases, and 8 bases had no gene match. Germline V gene lookup returns CDR1 LGHDT and CDR2 YNNKEL (reference sequence). The CDR3 reads CASSNLGQGNGYTF. CDR3 coding DNA: TGTGCCAGCAGCAACCTCGGACAGGGTAATGGCTACACCTTC.

This chain joins TRBV15 and TRBJ2-1; no clear D gene. Trimming removed 3 bases from V and 4 bases from J, with 7 bases in between. The CDR3 has 13 residues. The germline V gene encodes CDR1 LNHNV and CDR2 YYDKDF (reference sequence). CDR3 DNA: TGTGCCACCAGCAGGGTGGATTACAATGAGCAGTTCTTC. Residues: CATSRVDYNEQFF.

The sample holds a few counts of this clonotype. The J gene is TRBJ2-6, the V gene TRBV5-1; 7 bases are a match to TRBD1. CDR3 length equals 15 residues. The germline V gene has CDR1 SGHRS and CDR2 YFSETQ. The junction had 8 bases not matched to a gene; V was cut back by 0 bases and J by 11 bases. CDR3 sequence (DNA): TGCGCCAGCAGCTTGGCCTGGACAGGTGAAGACGTCCTGACTTTC. It specifies CASSLAWTGEDVLTF.

This clonotype showed up many times. The chain uses TRBV20-1 and TRBJ2-5, with TRBD2 identical over 11 bases. Trimming at V came to 0 bases and at J to 5 bases, leaving 2 bases not matched to a gene. The germline gives CDR1 DFQATT, CDR2 SNEGSKA (reference sequence). The CDR3 has 14 amino acids. The CDR3 DNA reads as TGCAGTGCTAGAGAGACTAGCGGGGTGGAGACCCAGTACTTC. It specifies CSARETSGVETQYF.

V usage is TRBV12-3 or TRBV12-4 and J usage is TRBJ1-2, with D maybe TRBD1 (6 bases). The V and J ends lost 8 bases and 6 bases respectively, with 10 bases between them. This CDR3 spans 11 amino acids. In nucleotides, the CDR3 is TGTGCCAGCGACGGGGGCGATGGCTACACCTTC. It is translated as CASDGGDGYTF.

The V and J genes are TRBV4-3 and TRBJ2-1; 8 nucleotides agree with TRBD2. Germline V gives CDR1 LGHNA, CDR2 YSLEER. V dropped 2 bases and J dropped 8; count of bases not matched to a gene: 8. The CDR3 has 15 residues. The CDR3 DNA reads as TGCGCCAGCAGCCAACGGGGGGGCATTTTCGATGAGCAGTTCTTC. This gives the protein CASSQRGGIFDEQFF.

This rearrangement joins TRBV7-9 to TRBJ1-2; D might be TRBD1 (6 bases). Between the trimmed V and J ends, which lost 0 bases and 7 bases, there was a span of 15 bases. CDR3 length equals 15 residues. Per the germline V gene, CDR1 is SEHNR and CDR2 is FQNEAQ (reference sequence). Here the CDR3 DNA reads TGTGCCAGCAGCTTAGCGGGGGCCGGGCTCTCTGGCTACACCTTC. Translation gives CASSLAGAGLSGYTF.

The V and J genes are TRBV7-2 and TRBJ2-5; D ambiguous. V lost 0 bases to trimming and J lost 4 bases, with 9 bases between them. The CDR3 sequence is 14 residues long. CDR1 is SGHTA and CDR2 is FQGNSA in the germline V gene. DNA for the CDR3: TGTGCCAGCAGCTTAGCGCCCTATGGAGAGACCCAGTACTTC. It translates to CASSLAPYGETQYF.

This clonotype has at least ten counts. The genes are TRBV5-8 and TRBJ2-5, with a tentative D call TRBD1 (6 bases). This CDR3 is built from 16 residues. V gave up 0 bases and J gave up 4 bases, with 16 bases separating them. CDR1 SGHTS and CDR2 YDEGEE come from the germline V gene. CDR3: CASSLGGTKRRETQYF. Here the CDR3 DNA reads TGTGCCAGCAGCTTGGGGGGGACAAAAAGACGAGAGACCCAGTACTTC.

This clonotype was seen many times. This rearrangement joins TRBV5-1 to TRBJ2-6; D gene unclear. CDR3 length: 17 amino acids. Germline-derived CDR1 and CDR2 are SGHRS and YFSETQ. V lost 0 bases and J 0 bases, leaving 10 bases between the germline ends. The CDR3 spells CASSLGAPGSGANVLTF. DNA of the CDR3: TGCGCCAGCAGCTTGGGGGCCCCTGGCTCTGGGGCCAACGTCCTGACTTTC. Full variable domain (remainder filled in from reference TRBV5-1 and TRBJ2-6): KAGVTQTPRYLIKTRGQQVTLSCSPISGHRSVSWYQQTPGQGLQFLFEYFSETQRNKGNFPGRFSGRQFSNSRSEMNVSTLELGDSALYLCASSLGAPGSGANVLTFGAGSRLTVL.